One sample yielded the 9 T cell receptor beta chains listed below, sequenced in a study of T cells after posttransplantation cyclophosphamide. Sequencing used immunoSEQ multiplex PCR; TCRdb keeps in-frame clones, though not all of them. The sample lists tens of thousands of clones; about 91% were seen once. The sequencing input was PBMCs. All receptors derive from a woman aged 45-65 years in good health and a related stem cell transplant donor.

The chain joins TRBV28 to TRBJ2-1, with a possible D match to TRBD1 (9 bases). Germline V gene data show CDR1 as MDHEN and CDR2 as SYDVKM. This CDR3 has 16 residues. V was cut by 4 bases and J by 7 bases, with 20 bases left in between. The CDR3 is CASSYTGGVAGNEQFF. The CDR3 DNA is TGTGCCAGCAGTTATACAGGGGGCGTAGCGGGAAATGAGCAGTTCTTC.

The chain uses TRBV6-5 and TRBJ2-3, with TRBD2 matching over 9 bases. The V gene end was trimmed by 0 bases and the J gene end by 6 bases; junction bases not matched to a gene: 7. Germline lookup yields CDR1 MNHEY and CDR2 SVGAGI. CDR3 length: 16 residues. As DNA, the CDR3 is TGTGCCAGCAGTTACTCGACGGCGGGAGGGACCGATACGCAGTATTTT. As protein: CASSYSTAGGTDTQYF.

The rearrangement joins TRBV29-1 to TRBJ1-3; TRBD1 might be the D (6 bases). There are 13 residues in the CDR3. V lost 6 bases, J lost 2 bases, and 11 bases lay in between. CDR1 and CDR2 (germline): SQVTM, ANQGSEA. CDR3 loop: CSVTGSAGNTIYF. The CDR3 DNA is TGCAGCGTCACAGGGAGTGCTGGAAACACCATATATTTT.

CDR3 in amino acids: CASSEVLAGPNEQFF. Here the CDR3 DNA reads TGTGCCAGCAGTGAAGTATTAGCGGGACCCAATGAGCAGTTCTTC. The J gene is TRBJ2-1, the V gene TRBV6-1; 8 nucleotides align to TRBD2. Trimming cost V 1 base and J 6 bases; bases outside gene matches: 5. The CDR3 is 15 amino acids. Germline values: CDR1 MNHNS, CDR2 SASEGT.

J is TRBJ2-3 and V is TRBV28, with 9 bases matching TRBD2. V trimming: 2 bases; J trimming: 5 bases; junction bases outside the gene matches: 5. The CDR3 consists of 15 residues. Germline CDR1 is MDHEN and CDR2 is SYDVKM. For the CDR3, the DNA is TGTGCCAGCAGTTTAATTTCGACTAGCGGAGATACGCAGTATTTT. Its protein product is CASSLISTSGDTQYF.

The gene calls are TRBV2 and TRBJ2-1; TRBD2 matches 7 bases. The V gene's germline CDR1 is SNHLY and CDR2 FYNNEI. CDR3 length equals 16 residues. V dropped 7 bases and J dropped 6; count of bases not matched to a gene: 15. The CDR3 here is CASTPQGAGISNEQFF. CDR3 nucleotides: TGTGCCAGCACCCCCCAAGGAGCGGGGATTAGCAATGAGCAGTTCTTC.

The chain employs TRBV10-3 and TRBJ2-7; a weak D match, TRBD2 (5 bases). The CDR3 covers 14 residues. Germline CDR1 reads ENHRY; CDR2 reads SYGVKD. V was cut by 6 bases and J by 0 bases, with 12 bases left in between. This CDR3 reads CAIRLSGSSYEQYF. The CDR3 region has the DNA TGTGCCATCAGGTTAAGCGGCAGCTCCTACGAGCAGTACTTC.

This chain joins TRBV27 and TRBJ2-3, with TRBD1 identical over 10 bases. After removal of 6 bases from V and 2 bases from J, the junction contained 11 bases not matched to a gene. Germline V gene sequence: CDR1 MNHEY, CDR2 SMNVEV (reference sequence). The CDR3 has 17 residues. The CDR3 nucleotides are TGTGCCAGCAGCCGGAGTCGGGACAGGGGAAACACAGATACGCAGTATTTT. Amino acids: CASSRSRDRGNTDTQYF.

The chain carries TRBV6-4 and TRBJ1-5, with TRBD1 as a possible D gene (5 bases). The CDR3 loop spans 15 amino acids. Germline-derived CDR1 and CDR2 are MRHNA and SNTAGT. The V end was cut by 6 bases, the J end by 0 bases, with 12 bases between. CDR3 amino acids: CASREDSYSNQPQHF. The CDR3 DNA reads TGTGCCAGCAGAGAAGACAGTTATAGCAATCAGCCCCAGCATTTT.